Below are 20 T cell receptor beta chains sequenced from a single sample in a study of shared clonotypes between healthy human individuals. Profiled with immunoSEQ multiplex PCR; TCRdb holds only in-frame clones, not every one. Of more than 2,000,000 clones listed, more than 80% were seen once; the top ten hold 0.39%. The source material was naive CD4+ T cells from PBMCs. Stated subset: CD45RA+ positively selected. The receptors were sampled from a man younger than 35 in good health. Some clones in this sample may be carry-over from other donors' samples.

A word on this clone: The sample contains more than one DNA sequence encoding this CDR3. The V call is TRBV30, the J call TRBJ2-5, with 10 bases matching TRBD1. Per the germline V gene, CDR1 is GTSNPN and CDR2 is SVGIG (reference sequence). The CDR3 contains 14 residues. V lost 3 bases and J lost 5; bases outside the gene matches: 6. CDR3 sequence: CAWSRDRGLETQYF. Here the CDR3 DNA reads TGTGCCTGGAGCCGGGACAGGGGATTGGAGACCCAGTACTTC.

The chain links TRBV29-1 to TRBJ2-1; possibly TRBD1 for D (5 bases). Germline V gene data show CDR1 as SQVTM and CDR2 as ANQGSEA. Trimming stripped 2 bases from V and 6 bases from J, with 14 bases between. The CDR3 has 14 residues. In DNA form, the CDR3 reads TGCAGCGTTGAAAGGCAGGGCACCTCCAATGAGCAGTTCTTC. Amino acids: CSVERQGTSNEQFF.

V and J are TRBV6-1 and TRBJ1-2; no reliable D call. Germline V gives CDR1 MNHNS, CDR2 SASEGT. CDR3 length equals 15 residues. Trimming took off 7 bases at V and 4 bases at J, with 19 bases between the two ends. CDR3 region: CASTRITVKIYGYTF. The CDR3 DNA sequence: TGTGCCAGCACCAGAATTACAGTGAAGATCTATGGCTACACCTTC.

The chain recombines TRBV6-5 with TRBJ2-7, with 7 positions matching TRBD1. Germline lookup yields CDR1 MNHEY and CDR2 SVGAGI. The CDR3 is made up of 16 amino acids. With V trimmed by 2 bases and J by 1 base, 8 bases remained unmatched. CDR3 nucleotide sequence: TGTGCCAGCAGTTACGCAGAAAGGACAGGATCCTACGAGCAGTACTTC. Its protein is CASSYAERTGSYEQYF.

This sequence joins TRBV28 and TRBJ1-1; tentative D call: TRBD1 (5 bases). CDR1 is MDHEN and CDR2 is SYDVKM in the germline V gene. The CDR3 extends over 13 amino acids. Trimming stripped 7 bases from V and 5 bases from J, with 14 bases between. Here the CDR3 reads CASNRSWGTEAFF. In nucleotides, the CDR3 is TGTGCCAGCAATCGATCGTGGGGGACTGAAGCTTTCTTT.

V is TRBV28 and J is TRBJ1-5; D gene ambiguous. The ends were cut back, 4 bases at V and 0 bases at J, with 10 bases in the middle. This CDR3 spans 15 amino acids. The germline CDR1 and CDR2 sequences are MDHEN and SYDVKM. In nucleotides, the CDR3 is TGTGCCAGCAGTTCCTCAACCTATAGCAATCAGCCCCAGCATTTT. This translates into CASSSSTYSNQPQHF.

The table lists this clone with a count of one. This sample also contains other DNA sequences that code for the same CDR3. The V gene is TRBV6-5, the J gene TRBJ2-7; possible D gene TRBD1, 5 bases. Deletions cut 6 bases from V and 0 bases from J, with 9 bases between. Germline lookup yields CDR1 MNHEY and CDR2 SVGAGI. The CDR3 is 13 residues long. Here the CDR3 DNA reads TGTGCCAGCAGCCGGACACGCTCCTACGAGCAGTACTTC. Translation gives CASSRTRSYEQYF.

The J gene is TRBJ2-7, the V gene TRBV28; D is ambiguous. CDR1 and CDR2 (germline): MDHEN, SYDVKM. With 5 bases removed from V and 3 bases from J, the gap between germline ends came to 8 bases. The CDR3 contains 12 residues. CDR3 residues: CASSPYGYEQYF. Here the CDR3 DNA reads TGTGCCAGCAGTCCCTACGGCTACGAGCAGTACTTC.

The chain carries TRBV5-8 and TRBJ1-2; D is undetermined. The germline CDR1 and CDR2 sequences are SGHTS and YDEGEE. The CDR3 spans 14 residues. V dropped 4 bases and J dropped 0 bases, with 10 bases sitting between them. This CDR3 reads CASSPGRTNYGYTF. CDR3 bases: TGTGCCAGCAGCCCAGGCAGAACTAACTATGGCTACACCTTC.

V and J are TRBV5-5 and TRBJ2-3, with 10 nucleotides matching TRBD1. CDR3 length: 16 amino acids. The V gene end was trimmed by 4 bases and the J gene end by 4 bases; junction bases not matched to a gene: 9. CDR1 is SGHKS and CDR2 is YYEKEE in the germline V gene (reference sequence). The CDR3 nucleotides are TGTGCCAGCAGCGCGATACCGGGACAGGGGCCAGATACGCAGTATTTT. This sequence encodes CASSAIPGQGPDTQYF.

The chain has TRBV5-1 and TRBJ2-3, with unresolved D. The CDR3 contains 14 residues. Trimming left V 7 bases short and J 0 bases short, with 12 bases between. Germline V lookup: CDR1 SGHRS, CDR2 YFSETQ. CDR3 sequence reads: CASSSAGSTDTQYF. CDR3 DNA: TGCGCCAGCTCCTCGGCAGGAAGCACAGATACGCAGTATTTT.

The rearrangement joins TRBV18 to TRBJ2-5; D is unclear. Trimming removed 0 bases from V and 1 base from J, with 6 bases in between. This CDR3 contains 14 residues. Germline values: CDR1 KGHSH, CDR2 LQKENI. The CDR3 bases are TGTGCCAGCTCACCACCAAGGCTCCAAGAGACCCAGTACTTC. It specifies CASSPPRLQETQYF.

With regard to this clone: In the same sample, other DNA sequences code for this CDR3. This rearrangement joins TRBV18 to TRBJ1-1, with D perhaps TRBD1 (6 bases). Germline CDR1 is KGHSH and CDR2 is LQKENI. CDR3 length: 14 residues. V lost 2 bases and J lost 2, with 9 bases in between. The CDR3: CASSPNRDNTEAFF. The DNA for the CDR3 is TGTGCCAGCTCACCAAACAGGGATAACACTGAAGCTTTCTTT. Full variable domain (remainder filled in from reference TRBV18 and TRBJ1-1): NAGVMQNPRHLVRRRGQEARLRCSPMKGHSHVYWYRQLPEEGLKFMVYLQKENIIDESGMPKERFSAEFPKEGPSILRIQQVVRGDSAAYFCASSPNRDNTEAFFGQGTRLTVV.

The chain carries TRBV30 and TRBJ1-2; tentatively, D is TRBD1 (5 bases). From germline, CDR1 is GTSNPN and CDR2 SVGIG (reference sequence). Trimming left V 0 bases short and J 12 bases short, with 14 bases between. The CDR3 is 12 residues long. The CDR3 bases are TGTGCCTGGAGTGTAAAGCAGGGCGGGAACACCTTC. It is translated as CAWSVKQGGNTF.

This clone has just one count. V usage is TRBV11-3 and J usage is TRBJ2-1; 12 nucleotides align to TRBD2. This CDR3 has 13 amino acids. Trimming took 1 base from V and 14 from J; bases not matched to a gene: 3. In germline, CDR1 is SGHNT, CDR2 YENEEA. CDR3: CASSLGTSGRKFF. The CDR3 DNA sequence: TGTGCCAGCAGCTTAGGTACTAGCGGGAGGAAGTTCTTC.

The V gene is TRBV6-6, the J gene TRBJ1-1; TRBD1 is a possible D gene (6 bases). The CDR3 has 16 residues. V lost 0 bases and J lost 3, with 14 bases in between. Germline V CDR1 and CDR2: MNHNY, SVGAGI (reference sequence). The CDR3 loop reads CASSYSTGGPDTEAFF. CDR3 sequence (DNA): TGTGCCAGCAGTTACTCAACTGGGGGCCCGGACACTGAAGCTTTCTTT.

This chain uses TRBV5-5 with TRBJ2-5; 10 nucleotides line up with TRBD2. V lost 0 bases, J lost 2 bases, and 4 bases stayed unmatched. In germline, CDR1 is SGHKS, CDR2 YYEKEE (reference sequence). The CDR3 runs 16 residues. CDR3 region: CASSLGPSGGQETQYF. Here the CDR3 DNA reads TGTGCCAGCAGCTTGGGTCCTAGCGGGGGTCAAGAGACCCAGTACTTC.

Notes on this clone: Other DNA sequences in this sample translate to the same CDR3. The chain links TRBV28 to TRBJ2-1, with D perhaps TRBD1 or TRBD2 (6 bases each). Germline-derived CDR1 and CDR2 are MDHEN and SYDVKM. Deletions cut 6 bases from V and 0 bases from J, with 15 bases between. The CDR3 runs to 16 residues. The CDR3 DNA follows: TGTGCCAGCAGCTTAGGGGGGACGAGCTCCTACAATGAGCAGTTCTTC. Amino acids: CASSLGGTSSYNEQFF.

About this clone: Additional DNA sequences in this sample encode the identical CDR3. The CDR3 DNA reads as TGTGCCAGCAGCTCAGGGGGGAGCAATCAGCCCCAGCATTTT. Translating it yields CASSSGGSNQPQHF. The V call is TRBV5-4, the J call TRBJ1-5, with 7 bases fitting TRBD1. V shed 3 bases, J shed 1 base, and the junction held 1 base outside the gene matches. Germline assignment: CDR1 SGHNT and CDR2 YYREEE (reference sequence). This CDR3 is 14 amino acids long.

This chain uses TRBV7-8 with TRBJ2-7; either TRBD1 or TRBD2 may supply D (6 bases each). The CDR3 is 14 amino acids. The V end lost 5 bases, the J end lost 9 bases, and 20 bases lay between the germline ends. Looked up from germline, CDR1 is SGHVS and CDR2 is FQNEAQ. CDR3 sequence reads: CASSLWDSPGVQYF. CDR3 nucleotide sequence: TGTGCCAGCAGCCTTTGGGACTCCCCAGGGGTGCAGTACTTC.